The present T cell receptor (beta chain) was sequenced within a study of response to subunit inactivated influenza vaccine. Study findings and constraints: Few additional T cells are recruited per seasonal influenza vaccination, authors suggested.

On this clonotype itself: Its antigen is currently unknown.

The CDR3 contains 14 residues. Losses at the gene ends were 4 bases for V and 6 bases for J; bases not matched to a gene: 8. CDR1 and CDR2 from the germline V gene are SGHRS and YFSETQ. MiXCR, run by TCRdb on the RT-PCR reads, gives a single entry per CDR3 protein. The repertoire consists of a few hundred thousand distinct CDR3 sequences, with just over 20% occurring once and the leading ten covering roughly 10%. The sequence was collected from a man aged 50 to 69 who received an inactivated influenza vaccine. This chain connects TRBV5-1 to TRBJ1-1; 8 bases map to TRBD1. This specimen was PBMCs from blood, taken 21 months after vaccination. CDR3 coding DNA: TGCGCCAGCAGCCAAGACAGGGGAGGCGCTGAAGCTTTCTTT. Its protein product is CASSQDRGGAEAFF.